This T cell receptor (beta chain) derives from a study of breast tumors, draining lymph nodes, adjacent tissues. V lost 1 base to trimming and J lost 2 bases, with 14 bases between them. The CDR3 has 16 amino acids. Germline V gene sequence: CDR1 LNHNV, CDR2 YYDKDF (reference sequence). Samples came from axillary lymph nodes draining the breast cancer. MiXCR was run by TCRdb on the multiplex PCR reads, yielding one entry per CDR3 protein. The data hold 270,000 or so distinct CDR3 sequences, with about 33% observed a single time. Whole-study results and caveats: Tumors had less TCR diversity than lymph nodes, more than nontumor tissue. Most tumor T cells seemingly derive from lymph node, then expand in tumor.

This clonotype occurred a few times. Its antigen is unidentified. This chain joins TRBV15 and TRBJ1-1, with a possible D match to TRBD1 (5 bases). The sequencing input was axillary lymph node tissue. The receptor was isolated from a female donor with breast cancer. Some clones in this sample may be carry-over from other donors' samples. CDR3 sequence (DNA): TGTGCCACCAGCAGAGGGGAACTAGACAGAAACACTGAAGCTTTCTTT. Translating gives CATSRGELDRNTEAFF. Using reference TRBV15 and TRBJ1-1 for the parts outside the CDR3, the full variable domain is DAMVIQNPRYQVTQFGKPVTLSCSQTLNHNVMYWYQQKSSQAPKLLFHYYDKDFNNEADTPDNFQSRRPNTSFCFLDIRSPGLGDTAMYLCATSRGELDRNTEAFFGQGTRLTVV.